These 22 T cell receptor beta chains share one sample of origin, sequenced in a study of identical twins listed by TCRdb under 2016. The method behind the library was 5' RACE. These reads were obtained on an Illumina HiSeq 2000. TCRdb cleaned the public reads at Q25 with fastp, built clones with MiXCR and kept in-frame beta chains. Under each unique CDR3 protein, matching rows form one entry showing the most common genes and DNA. Counted in this sample were hundreds of thousands of distinct CDR3 sequences; more than 20% of them appeared once. The ten biggest clones cover 2.9% of the sample. These same records also appear under a second study, on T cells expressing NK-cell markers.

Sequenced sample: CD4+ T cells sorted from blood. These receptors came from a woman aged 18-29 years in good health.

This clonotype was counted only a few times. This rearrangement joins TRBV10-2 to TRBJ2-1, with 8 nucleotides matching TRBD2. In germline, CDR1 is WSHSY, CDR2 SAAADI. J gave up 7 bases and V 10 bases, and 9 bases lay outside the gene matches. CDR3 length: 13 amino acids. The CDR3 nucleotides are TGCGCCACCGCGGGGGGCTGGAAAAATGAGCAGTTCTTC. Its translation is CATAGGWKNEQFF.

This clonotype has more than one count but fewer than ten. The chain combines TRBV2 with TRBJ1-5; D remains ambiguous. The germline CDR1 and CDR2 sequences are SNHLY and FYNNEI. V lost 7 bases, J lost 5 bases, and 12 bases lay in between. The length of the CDR3 is 13 residues. The CDR3 reads CASMETSDQPQHF. The CDR3 DNA reads as TGTGCCAGCATGGAGACTTCGGATCAGCCCCAGCATTTT. Looking up the rest from reference TRBV2 and TRBJ1-5 gives the full variable domain: EPEVTQTPSHQVTQMGQEVILRCVPISNHLYFYWYRQILGQKVEFLVSFYNNEISEKSEIFDDQFSVERPDGSNFTLKIRSTKLEDSAMYFCASMETSDQPQHFGDGTRLSIL.

This chain connects TRBV12-3 or TRBV12-4 to TRBJ2-1; 9 nucleotides match TRBD2. The CDR3 loop spans 17 amino acids. V lost 6 bases and J lost 6; bases outside the gene matches: 15. DNA for the CDR3: TGTGCCAGCAGAATCTCCCAGCGGGAGGCCCCAGGCAATGAGCAGTTCTTC. This gives the protein CASRISQREAPGNEQFF.

The V gene is TRBV20-1, the J gene TRBJ2-1; 7 bases agree with TRBD2. The CDR3 consists of 14 residues. Germline V gene sequence: CDR1 DFQATT, CDR2 SNEGSKA (reference sequence). Trimming cost V 7 bases and J 10 bases; bases outside gene matches: 16. The CDR3 region has the DNA TGCAGTGTAGGTCTCGGCGGGAGATCGTACGAGCAGTTCTTC. It yields the protein CSVGLGGRSYEQFF.

This clonotype has just a few counts. The rearrangement joins TRBV2 to TRBJ2-2, with a weak D call TRBD2 (5 bases). The CDR3 spans 13 residues. CDR1 and CDR2 (germline): SNHLY, FYNNEI. The ends were cut back, 6 bases at V and 6 bases at J, with 11 bases in the middle. The CDR3 region has the DNA TGTGCCAGCAGACCGGGAAGGGCCGGGGAGCTGTTTTTT. Its protein is CASRPGRAGELFF.

The CDR3 reads CASSTGFENEQFF. The CDR3 DNA sequence: TGTGCCAGCAGCACAGGTTTCGAGAATGAGCAGTTCTTC. The rearrangement links TRBV11-2 to TRBJ2-1, with D possibly being TRBD1 (5 bases). This CDR3 has 13 residues. The V and J ends lost 5 bases and 7 bases respectively, with 12 bases between them. The V gene's germline CDR1 is SGHAT and CDR2 FQNNGV.

This clonotype was detected ten times or more. The chain employs TRBV10-3 and TRBJ1-6; the D is unclear. Trimming left V 6 bases short and J 0 bases short, with 6 bases between. This CDR3 has 14 amino acids. The V gene's germline CDR1 is ENHRY and CDR2 SYGVKD. The CDR3 DNA reads as TGTGCCATCAGGGACGGCTCCTATAATTCACCCCTCCACTTT. It codes for CAIRDGSYNSPLHF.

This clonotype has a handful of counts. The chain carries TRBV5-1 and TRBJ1-2; D is unclear. Trimming left V 0 bases short and J 5 bases short, with 14 bases between. The CDR3 consists of 15 residues. CDR1 is SGHRS and CDR2 is YFSETQ in the germline V gene. CDR3 loop: CASSLDGVSTYGYTF. The DNA of the CDR3 is TGCGCCAGCAGCTTGGATGGGGTCAGTACTTATGGCTACACCTTC.

The table lists this clonotype with a few counts. The rearrangement links TRBV9 to TRBJ1-2; D is possibly TRBD1 (6 bases). CDR1 and CDR2 (germline): SGDLS, YYNGEE. The V and J ends lost 2 bases and 8 bases respectively, with 13 bases between them. CDR3 length: 13 amino acids. CDR3 sequence: CASSVTGTLGYTF. The CDR3 bases are TGTGCCAGCAGCGTCACCGGGACACTGGGCTACACCTTC.

This clonotype came up a few times. The chain recombines TRBV12-3 or TRBV12-4 with TRBJ2-1; weak D call: TRBD2 (5 bases). CDR3 length: 16 residues. V dropped 6 bases and J dropped 1 base, with 16 bases sitting between them. The CDR3 loop reads CASSLNDRGSYNEQFF. The DNA of the CDR3 is TGTGCCAGCAGCCTCAATGACCGGGGATCCTACAATGAGCAGTTCTTC.

This clonotype was counted between two and nine times. The CDR3 DNA sequence: TGCGCCAGCAGTTGGGACTCCCACCAGTATTTT. Translating it yields CASSWDSHQYF. This rearrangement joins TRBV10-2 to TRBJ2-3, with D perhaps matching TRBD2 (6 bases). The CDR3 spans 11 residues. Looked up from germline, CDR1 is WSHSY and CDR2 is SAAADI. V dropped 5 bases and J dropped 12 bases, with 12 bases sitting between them.

The chain carries TRBV6-5 and TRBJ1-1; 9 bases align to TRBD1. The CDR3 has 15 residues. The V gene's germline CDR1 is MNHEY and CDR2 SVGAGI. The trim removed 2 bases at V and 5 bases at J, leaving 6 bases unmatched. The CDR3 reads CASSYHDRGRTEAFF. For the CDR3, the DNA is TGTGCCAGCAGTTACCACGACAGGGGGAGGACTGAAGCTTTCTTT.

The chain recombines TRBV20-1 with TRBJ2-7; TRBD2 matches 8 bases. The CDR3 length is 13 residues. J gave up 5 bases and V 6 bases, and 9 bases lay outside the gene matches. CDR1 and CDR2 (germline): DFQATT, SNEGSKA (reference sequence). This CDR3 reads CSAAREVGDEQYF. The CDR3, as DNA: TGCAGTGCAGCGCGGGAGGTCGGTGACGAGCAGTACTTC.

The CDR3 bases are TGTGCCACCAGCAGACCAGAGCGGGACTACAATGAGCAGTTCTTC. Amino acids: CATSRPERDYNEQFF. The chain links TRBV15 to TRBJ2-1; TRBD2 matches at 7 bases. V lost 2 bases to trimming and J lost 3 bases; unmatched junction nucleotides: 4. CDR1 LNHNV and CDR2 YYDKDF come from the germline V gene (reference sequence). This CDR3 has 15 amino acids.

The chain combines TRBV12-3 or TRBV12-4 with TRBJ1-1; D remains unclear. V was clipped by 2 bases and J by 2 bases, with 9 bases between them. This CDR3 region has 14 residues. CDR3 in amino acids: CASSLRHKNTEAFF. The CDR3 DNA sequence: TGTGCCAGCAGTTTAAGACATAAAAACACTGAAGCTTTCTTT.

The chain combines TRBV18 with TRBJ2-7, with D tentatively TRBD1 (6 bases). The CDR3 is made up of 12 amino acids. Trimming left V 2 bases short and J 6 bases short, with 8 bases between. CDR1 and CDR2 from the germline V gene are KGHSH and LQKENI. The CDR3 DNA follows: TGTGCCAGCTCACCAACAGGGATCGAGCAGTACTTC. Amino acids: CASSPTGIEQYF.

This chain connects TRBV5-1 to TRBJ2-1; 7 positions match TRBD1. Trimming removed 6 bases from V and 7 bases from J; junction bases left unmatched: 4. CDR3 length: 12 amino acids. Germline V gene data show CDR1 as SGHRS and CDR2 as YFSETQ. This CDR3 is CASTPTGNEQFF. The CDR3, as DNA: TGCGCCAGCACGCCGACAGGGAATGAGCAGTTCTTC.

The genes are TRBV29-1 and TRBJ2-3, with D unclear. V lost 7 bases, J lost 1 base, and 3 bases lay in between. This CDR3 has 10 residues. The germline CDR1 and CDR2 sequences are SQVTM and ANQGSEA. Here the CDR3 reads CSARTDTQYF. The CDR3 coding sequence is TGCAGCGCCCGCACAGATACGCAGTATTTT.

The chain's CDR3 is CASTRGRHYEQYF. CDR3 bases: TGTGCCAGCACTCGAGGGCGTCACTACGAGCAGTACTTC. This sequence joins TRBV6-2 or TRBV6-3 and TRBJ2-7, with TRBD2 as a possible D gene (5 bases). V lost 7 bases and J 3 bases, leaving 13 bases between the germline ends. Germline V gene sequence: CDR1 MNHEY, CDR2 SVGEGT. This CDR3 comprises 13 residues.

The chain links TRBV12-5 to TRBJ2-3; TRBD2 aligns across 10 bases. V was clipped by 1 base and J by 4 bases; unmatched bases: 11. The V gene's germline CDR1 is LGHNT and CDR2 FRNRAP. The CDR3 consists of 18 residues. The CDR3 here is CASGLGLAGVHFPDTQYF. The CDR3 DNA sequence: TGTGCTAGTGGTTTGGGGCTAGCGGGGGTGCACTTTCCAGATACGCAGTATTTT. The entire variable domain, with the rest obtained from reference TRBV12-5 and TRBJ2-3, is as follows: DARVTQTPRHKVTEMGQEVTMRCQPILGHNTVFWYRQTMMQGLELLAYFRNRAPLDDSGMPKDRFSAEMPDATLATLKIQPSEPRDSAVYFCASGLGLAGVHFPDTQYFGPGTRLTVL.

This clonotype came up many times. This chain connects TRBV12-3 or TRBV12-4 to TRBJ1-3, with D unresolved. This CDR3 has 15 residues. V was shortened by 3 bases and J by 2 bases, with 11 bases between the two germline ends. The CDR3 here is CASSLELLAGNTIYF. For the CDR3, the DNA is TGTGCCAGCAGTTTGGAGTTATTAGCTGGAAACACCATATATTTT.

This clonotype was seen a few times. V is TRBV20-1 and J is TRBJ2-1; TRBD2 aligns across 8 bases. V shed 3 bases and J 6 bases; nucleotides not matched to a gene: 7. The CDR3 covers 14 residues. Germline-derived CDR1 and CDR2 are DFQATT and SNEGSKA (reference sequence). Here the CDR3 reads CSASSGMIGNEQFF. The CDR3 nucleotides read TGCAGTGCTAGTAGCGGGATGATTGGCAATGAGCAGTTCTTC.